These T cell receptor beta chains were read from a single sample in a study of CD8 T cells in Susac syndrome. TCRdb itself ran the immunoSEQ multiplex PCR reads through MiXCR, one entry per CDR3 protein. Counted here are hundreds of thousands of distinct CDR3 sequences, about 89% occurring once; the ten biggest clones make up approximately 0.2%. The sequencing sample was made of CD8+ T cells from PBMCs. The receptors were sampled from a human donor with multiple sclerosis. Both conserved end residues are part of each CDR3. D genes are given only for firm matches. Expanded clones are given a class, and other clones once, few, many or no size at all.

TRBV5-1	.	TRBJ2-5	.	CASSLWFQETQYF	TGCGCCAGCAGCTTGTGGTTCCAAGAGACCCAGTACTTC
TRBV20-1	.	TRBJ2-7	TRBD2	CSASLEAGELEQYF	TGCAGTGCTAGCCTGGAAGCGGGAGAACTCGAGCAGTACTTC
TRBV2	.	TRBJ1-2	.	CASSPRGLVDRYTF	TGTGCCAGCAGCCCACGAGGCCTCGTCGATCGCTACACCTTC
TRBV30	.	TRBJ2-7	TRBD2	CAWSGGPGLAGRNEQYF	TGTGCCTGGAGTGGGGGACCGGGACTAGCAGGACGGAACGAGCAGTACTTC
TRBV27	.	TRBJ2-7	.	CASSLGAGELHYEQYF	TGTGCCAGCAGTTTAGGGGCAGGAGAATTACACTACGAGCAGTACTTC
TRBV6-5	few	TRBJ2-3	.	CASSSGSQGSDTQYF	TGTGCCAGCAGTTCCGGATCTCAGGGGTCAGATACGCAGTATTTT
TRBV29-1	once	TRBJ2-3	.	CSVASGLGTDTQYF	TGCAGCGTCGCAAGCGGGTTAGGCACAGATACGCAGTATTTT
TRBV4-2	once	TRBJ2-7	TRBD2	CASKPQGLAGGYEQYF	TGTGCCAGCAAACCGCAGGGGCTAGCGGGGGGCTACGAGCAGTACTTC
TRBV4-3	once	TRBJ2-3	.	CASSQESGNSDTQYF	TGCGCCAGCAGCCAAGAATCGGGGAATTCAGATACGCAGTATTTT
TRBV4-3	.	TRBJ2-2	TRBD1	CASSLIRGRHGELFF	TGCGCCAGCAGCCTTATCAGGGGGCGCCACGGGGAGCTGTTTTTT
TRBV30	.	TRBJ1-3	.	CAWDSSGNTIYF	TGTGCCTGGGACAGCTCTGGAAACACCATATATTTT